The next 11 T cell receptor beta chains were all read from a single sample in a study of cytomegalovirus exposure and HLA in healthy donors. Primers for the PCR totalled 60 Vbeta and 13 Jbeta. Libraries were prepared by immunoSEQ multiplex PCR; TCRdb keeps only in-frame clonotypes and omits some of them. The sample yields 100,000 to 150,000 clones, approximately 10% seen once. The sequenced material came from PBMCs. The receptors were gathered from a woman aged 18 to 35 in good health and CMV-seropositive.

The genes are TRBV2 and TRBJ2-4, with TRBD1 as a possible D gene (6 bases). In germline, CDR1 is SNHLY, CDR2 FYNNEI. This CDR3 has 16 amino acids. Trimming took 4 bases from V and 2 from J, leaving 15 bases between them. The CDR3, as DNA: TGTGCCAGCAGTGGTGGGGGCTTCGGCCCCAAAAACATTCAGTACTTC. Encoded protein: CASSGGGFGPKNIQYF. The full variable domain, its missing parts supplied by reference TRBV2 and TRBJ2-4, is EPEVTQTPSHQVTQMGQEVILRCVPISNHLYFYWYRQILGQKVEFLVSFYNNEISEKSEIFDDQFSVERPDGSNFTLKIRSTKLEDSAMYFCASSGGGFGPKNIQYFGAGTRLSVL.

The chain uses TRBV4-2 and TRBJ2-3; 7 nucleotides agree with TRBD2. The CDR3 covers 17 residues. Germline V CDR1 and CDR2: LGHNA, YNFKEQ. Losses at the gene ends were 0 bases for V and 4 bases for J; bases not matched to a gene: 10. The CDR3 here is CASSQEGGGGRADTQYF. The CDR3 DNA sequence: TGTGCCAGCAGCCAAGAGGGTGGCGGGGGTAGGGCAGATACGCAGTATTTT.

The chain carries TRBV19 and TRBJ1-1; D not certain. The ends were cut back, 1 base at V and 0 bases at J, with 6 bases in the middle. CDR1 is LNHDA, CDR2 SQIVND, per germline (reference sequence). The CDR3 consists of 14 residues. CDR3 in amino acids: CASSIVALNTEAFF. The CDR3 bases are TGTGCCAGTAGTATAGTCGCGTTGAACACTGAAGCTTTCTTT.

This clone was seen a few times. The CDR3 loop is CAISELANNEQFF. The CDR3 nucleotides read TGTGCCATCAGTGAGCTCGCTAACAATGAGCAGTTCTTC. The chain employs TRBV10-3 and TRBJ2-1, with D unresolved. Germline V gene data show CDR1 as ENHRY and CDR2 as SYGVKD. The V and J ends lost 2 bases and 5 bases respectively, with 7 bases between them. This CDR3 has 13 amino acids.

The chain employs TRBV4-1 and TRBJ2-7, with TRBD1 identical over 8 bases. Germline V gives CDR1 MGHRA, CDR2 YSYEKL. Unmatched junction bases numbered 5, after V lost 1 base and J lost 3 bases. The CDR3 sequence is 15 residues long. The CDR3 region is CASSQGTGTIYEQYF. The CDR3, as DNA: TGCGCCAGCAGCCAAGGGACAGGGACCATCTACGAGCAGTACTTC.

The chain recombines TRBV9 with TRBJ2-1, with D possibly TRBD2 on 6 matching bases. The V end was cut by 7 bases, the J end by 7 bases, with 21 bases between. Germline lookup yields CDR1 SGDLS and CDR2 YYNGEE. CDR3 length equals 15 residues. The CDR3 DNA sequence: TGTGCCAGCTCCAACGAGCTAGCGACAAGGAATGAGCAGTTCTTC. This sequence encodes CASSNELATRNEQFF.

This clone is medium-sized (0.01 to 0.1%) by share. The chain combines TRBV6-6 with TRBJ2-1; 8 bases agree with TRBD2. Germline V gene data show CDR1 as MNHNY and CDR2 as SVGAGI (reference sequence). This CDR3 has 13 residues. Losses at the gene ends were 5 bases for V and 5 bases for J; bases not matched to a gene: 2. This CDR3 is CASSERENNEQFF. CDR3 nucleotide sequence: TGTGCCAGCAGTGAGCGGGAGAACAATGAGCAGTTCTTC.

The gene calls are TRBV7-3 and TRBJ2-1; 10 positions agree with TRBD2. After removal of 3 bases from V and 7 bases from J, the junction contained 9 bases not matched to a gene. CDR3 size: 16 residues. CDR1 and CDR2 (germline): SGHTA, FQGTGA. In DNA form, the CDR3 reads TGTGCCAGCAGCTTTAGGTTAGCGGGAGGCCTAAATGAGCAGTTCTTC. It encodes CASSFRLAGGLNEQFF.

V gene TRBV30 combines with J gene TRBJ2-5; TRBD2 might be the D (7 bases). V lost 5 bases and J lost 1, with 17 bases in between. CDR3 length: 15 amino acids. From germline, CDR1 is GTSNPN and CDR2 SVGIG (reference sequence). This CDR3 is CAWGGLGLGQETQYF. For the CDR3, the DNA is TGTGCCTGGGGGGGCCTCGGACTAGGCCAAGAGACCCAGTACTTC. The full variable domain, rest sourced from reference TRBV30 and TRBJ2-5, is SQTIHQWPATLVQPVGSPLSLECTVEGTSNPNLYWYRQAAGRGLQLLFYSVGIGQISSEVPQNLSASRPQDRQFILSSKKLLLSDSGFYLCAWGGLGLGQETQYFGPGTRLLVL.

The V gene is TRBV23-1, the J gene TRBJ2-3; TRBD2 matches at 12 bases. TRBV23-1 is filed as an ORF, its function uncertain. Losses at the gene ends were 0 bases for V and 6 bases for J; bases not matched to a gene: 10. This CDR3 region has 18 residues. This CDR3 is CASSQSRLAGGGGDTQYF. The CDR3 coding sequence is TGCGCCAGCAGTCAATCAAGGCTAGCGGGAGGGGGAGGGGATACGCAGTATTTT.

The J gene is TRBJ1-5, the V gene TRBV19; TRBD1 agrees at 7 bases. The V gene end was trimmed by 5 bases and the J gene end by 4 bases; junction bases not matched to a gene: 5. The CDR3 runs 14 residues. In germline, CDR1 is LNHDA, CDR2 SQIVND (reference sequence). Written as DNA, the CDR3 is TGTGCCAGTAGTTGGACAGGAGATAATCAGCCCCAGCATTTT. Translation: CASSWTGDNQPQHF.